The 30 T cell receptor beta chains below all came from one sample that was sequenced in a study of T cell changes during pregnancy in multiple sclerosis. Method: immunoSEQ multiplex PCR; TCRdb's copy keeps in-frame clones and lacks some. The sample holds 12,000 or so clones, 70% to 90% seen once. Sequenced here: CD8+ T cells from peripheral blood mononuclear cells, sampled in the second trimester of pregnancy. These receptors came from a female donor in good health, enrolled as a control in a pregnancy study.

The chain carries TRBV30 and TRBJ1-1; tentatively, D is TRBD1 (5 bases). V was pared by 2 bases and J by 5 bases, with 15 bases between. Germline lookup yields CDR1 GTSNPN and CDR2 SVGIG (reference sequence). CDR3 length: 14 residues. Here the CDR3 reads CAWSTGTGFTEAFF. The CDR3 bases are TGTGCCTGGAGTACCGGGACTGGTTTTACTGAAGCTTTCTTT.

The V call is TRBV27, the J call TRBJ1-1; no clear D. Germline-derived CDR1 and CDR2 are MNHEY and SMNVEV (reference sequence). This CDR3 region has 15 residues. Trimming shortened V by 6 bases and J by 0 bases, and 14 bases separated the two germline ends. CDR3 sequence: CASSLRRVMNTEAFF. The DNA of the CDR3 is TGTGCCAGCAGCCTACGGCGGGTCATGAACACTGAAGCTTTCTTT.

In nucleotides, the CDR3 is TGTGCCAGCAGGGGGCCGGGACTAGCGGGGTTTAGCACAGATACGCAGTATTTT. It is translated as CASRGPGLAGFSTDTQYF. This chain connects TRBV11-2 to TRBJ2-3; 13 positions match TRBD2. CDR1 and CDR2 from the germline V gene are SGHAT and FQNNGV. This CDR3 is built from 18 residues. Germline trimming cut 6 bases from V and 0 bases from J; bases unmatched to any gene: 9.

The chain carries TRBV7-9 and TRBJ2-3, with D possibly TRBD2 on 5 matching bases. The V gene's germline CDR1 is SEHNR and CDR2 FQNEAQ (reference sequence). This CDR3 has 15 amino acids. The V end was cut by 4 bases, the J end by 6 bases, with 17 bases between. CDR3 in DNA: TGTGCCAGCAGCTCCCCCCAGGACGAGGGTGATACGCAGTATTTT. It encodes CASSSPQDEGDTQYF.

The chain uses TRBV29-1 and TRBJ2-7; D call uncertain. Germline CDR1 reads SQVTM; CDR2 reads ANQGSEA. The V end was cut by 4 bases, the J end by 6 bases, with 16 bases between. The CDR3 has 13 residues. The CDR3 DNA reads TGCAGCGTTGCATCCGACAATTCGCTCGAGCAGTACTTC. Encoded protein: CSVASDNSLEQYF.

This rearrangement joins TRBV2 to TRBJ2-3, with 9 nucleotides matching TRBD2. This CDR3 contains 15 residues. V lost 0 bases to trimming and J lost 7 bases; unmatched junction nucleotides: 5. Germline loops: CDR1 SNHLY, CDR2 FYNNEI. CDR3 residues: CASSEALAGGNTQYF. The DNA of the CDR3 is TGTGCCAGCAGTGAAGCCCTGGCGGGGGGGAATACGCAGTATTTT. Filled out from reference TRBV2 and TRBJ2-3, the complete variable domain reads EPEVTQTPSHQVTQMGQEVILRCVPISNHLYFYWYRQILGQKVEFLVSFYNNEISEKSEIFDDQFSVERPDGSNFTLKIRSTKLEDSAMYFCASSEALAGGNTQYFGPGTRLTVL.

A remark on this clone: This specimen includes other DNA sequences encoding the same CDR3. V and J are TRBV19 and TRBJ1-4; tentative D call: TRBD1 (6 bases). V lost 5 bases and J lost 4, with 11 bases in between. The V gene's germline CDR1 is LNHDA and CDR2 SQIVND (reference sequence). CDR3 length equals 14 residues. CDR3 sequence (DNA): TGTGCCAGTAGTGGGGAACAGGGTAATGAAAAACTGTTTTTT. It codes for CASSGEQGNEKLFF.

The rearrangement joins TRBV29-1 to TRBJ2-1; 7 bases are shared with TRBD2. J lost 0 bases, V lost 1 base, and 12 bases had no gene match. CDR3 length: 18 residues. Germline CDR1 and CDR2: SQVTM and ANQGSEA. The CDR3 DNA reads TGCAGCGTTGAAGGTGCCGTCCTAGCGGCGAGCTCCTACAATGAGCAGTTCTTC. Its protein is CSVEGAVLAASSYNEQFF.

This chain uses TRBV6-6 with TRBJ2-7; D is perhaps TRBD2 (6 bases). The CDR3 spans 16 residues. V lost 0 bases to trimming and J lost 0 bases, with 12 bases between them. From germline, CDR1 is MNHNY and CDR2 SVGAGI (reference sequence). CDR3 sequence: CASSYSSGVSSYEQYF. Written as DNA, the CDR3 is TGTGCCAGCAGTTACTCTTCGGGAGTCAGCTCCTACGAGCAGTACTTC.

This clone has more than one count but fewer than ten. The gene calls are TRBV19 and TRBJ1-2; 9 bases are a match to TRBD1. The CDR3 extends over 16 amino acids. V was clipped by 2 bases and J by 5 bases; unmatched bases: 9. The germline V gene encodes CDR1 LNHDA and CDR2 SQIVND (reference sequence). CDR3 loop: CASSIFEWDRAYGYTF. CDR3 in DNA: TGTGCCAGTAGTATATTTGAATGGGACAGGGCATATGGCTACACCTTC.

This chain joins TRBV19 and TRBJ2-1, with 8 bases aligning to TRBD2. The junction had 3 bases not matched to a gene; V was cut back by 5 bases and J by 0 bases. Germline lookup yields CDR1 LNHDA and CDR2 SQIVND (reference sequence). The CDR3 consists of 15 residues. The CDR3 protein is CASSDAGGSYNEQFF. The CDR3 DNA sequence: TGTGCCAGTAGTGACGCGGGGGGCTCCTACAATGAGCAGTTCTTC.

The genes are TRBV4-2 and TRBJ1-1; D is possibly TRBD1 (6 bases). CDR3 size: 16 residues. Germline-derived CDR1 and CDR2 are LGHNA and YNFKEQ. Trimming took 4 bases from V and 0 from J, leaving 15 bases between them. This CDR3 reads CASSLTWDKMNTEAFF. CDR3 coding DNA: TGTGCCAGCAGCCTCACGTGGGACAAGATGAACACTGAAGCTTTCTTT.

The V and J genes are TRBV29-1 and TRBJ2-7; possibly TRBD1 for D (6 bases). Germline values: CDR1 SQVTM, CDR2 ANQGSEA. Trimming cost V 0 bases and J 0 bases, with 12 bases left between them. The CDR3 is 15 residues long. CDR3 amino acids: CSVEDTGTFSYEQYF. CDR3 DNA: TGCAGCGTTGAAGATACCGGGACATTCTCCTACGAGCAGTACTTC.

J is TRBJ2-1 and V is TRBV7-8; D uncertain. Germline CDR1 reads SGHVS; CDR2 reads FQNEAQ. Trimming took off 4 bases at V and 7 bases at J, with 2 bases between the two ends. The CDR3 is made up of 10 amino acids. The CDR3 DNA sequence: TGTGCCAGCAGCTCTAATGAGCAGTTCTTC. This codes for CASSSNEQFF.

The gene calls are TRBV4-3 and TRBJ2-7; 12 bases fit TRBD2. V dropped 0 bases and J dropped 4; count of bases not matched to a gene: 4. Per the germline V gene, CDR1 is LGHNA and CDR2 is YSLEER. The CDR3 is made up of 16 amino acids. The CDR3 coding sequence is TGCGCCAGCAGCCAAGATAGGGGGACTAGCGGGTACGAGCAGTACTTC. Its translation: CASSQDRGTSGYEQYF.

This chain connects TRBV9 to TRBJ2-7, with D possibly TRBD1 on 6 matching bases. The CDR3 sequence is 12 residues long. Germline assignment: CDR1 SGDLS and CDR2 YYNGEE. V was trimmed by 1 base and J by 6 bases, leaving 8 bases between them. CDR3 loop: CASSVQGGEQYF. Written as DNA, the CDR3 is TGTGCCAGCAGCGTACAAGGGGGCGAGCAGTACTTC.

The rearrangement joins TRBV7-2 to TRBJ2-7; 9 bases agree with TRBD1. CDR3 length: 15 amino acids. V was clipped by 4 bases and J by 4 bases; unmatched bases: 8. Looked up from germline, CDR1 is SGHTA and CDR2 is FQGNSA. The CDR3 is CASSWTGQGGYEQYF. The CDR3 coding sequence is TGTGCCAGCAGCTGGACGGGACAGGGCGGGTACGAGCAGTACTTC.

CDR3 nucleotides: TGTGCCAGCAGCCATCGGACAGACCGCGAATCATATGGCTACACCTTC. Amino acids: CASSHRTDRESYGYTF. V is TRBV5-8 and J is TRBJ1-2, with a weak D call TRBD1 (6 bases). This CDR3 is 16 amino acids long. V was cut by 4 bases and J by 5 bases, with 21 bases left in between. Germline CDR1 reads SGHTS; CDR2 reads YDEGEE. Using reference TRBV5-8 and TRBJ1-2 for the parts outside the CDR3, the full variable domain is EAGVTQSPTHLIKTRGQQATLRCSPISGHTSVYWYQQALGLGLQFLLWYDEGEERNRGNFPPRFSGRQFPNYSSELNVNALELEDSALYLCASSHRTDRESYGYTFGSGTRLTVV.

J is TRBJ2-2 and V is TRBV6-4, with TRBD1 matching 9 bases. CDR3 length: 15 amino acids. V dropped 5 bases and J dropped 6; count of bases not matched to a gene: 7. Germline lookup yields CDR1 MRHNA and CDR2 SNTAGT. The CDR3 reads CASSPGQGSAGELFF. CDR3 DNA: TGTGCCAGCAGTCCGGGACAGGGATCGGCCGGGGAGCTGTTTTTT.

This chain uses TRBV13 with TRBJ2-3; 12 bases fit TRBD1. Germline CDR1 and CDR2: PRHDT and FYEKMQ (reference sequence). V lost 4 bases, J lost 3 bases, and 17 bases stayed unmatched. This CDR3 contains 20 residues. CDR3 sequence (DNA): TGTGCCAGCAGCTCTCGCCGGGTGGGACAGGGGGCGGTTTGGACAGATACGCAGTATTTT. It specifies CASSSRRVGQGAVWTDTQYF.

This clone was seen more than once but under ten times. The rearrangement links TRBV4-3 to TRBJ1-2; D gene uncertain. V lost 4 bases, J lost 5 bases, and 17 bases lay in between. Germline values: CDR1 LGHNA, CDR2 YSLEER. This CDR3 has 15 residues. As DNA, the CDR3 is TGCGCCAGCAGCCCATTGGCAGGCGGAGGGTATGGCTACACCTTC. It is translated as CASSPLAGGGYGYTF.

The chain carries TRBV6-1 and TRBJ1-4, with 8 bases identical to TRBD1. V lost 6 bases and J lost 3; bases outside the gene matches: 6. Per the germline V gene, CDR1 is MNHNS and CDR2 is SASEGT. This CDR3 is built from 15 residues. Here the CDR3 DNA reads TGTGCCAGCAGCCCCCTGACAGGGGCTAATGAAAAACTGTTTTTT. Translated, it gives CASSPLTGANEKLFF.

The chain carries TRBV14 and TRBJ2-5; 10 bases match TRBD2. The J call is in doubt because the DNA end fits TRBJ2-7 better. Germline lookup yields CDR1 SGHDN and CDR2 FVKESK. The CDR3 has 17 amino acids. CDR3 DNA: TGTGCCAGCAGCCAAGATCACAAAGCGGGGGGGCTATACGAGCAGTACTTC. It encodes CASSQDHKAGGLYEQYF.

In nucleotides, the CDR3 is TGTGCCAGCAGCGGGGGACAGGTAATTTTCCGTTTTAGCGAGCAGTTCTTC. As protein: CASSGGQVIFRFSEQFF. This chain joins TRBV5-6 and TRBJ2-1, with 8 bases matching TRBD1. Looked up from germline, CDR1 is SGHDT and CDR2 is YYEEEE. J was trimmed by 10 bases and V by 4 bases; bases with no gene match: 19. CDR3 length equals 17 residues.

V gene TRBV4-1 combines with J gene TRBJ2-5, with 10 nucleotides matching TRBD2. Germline V gene data show CDR1 as MGHRA and CDR2 as YSYEKL. The V gene end was trimmed by 3 bases and the J gene end by 2 bases; junction bases not matched to a gene: 6. This CDR3 has 16 residues. Written as DNA, the CDR3 is TGCGCCAGCAGCCACCCGAGCGGGGGGGAGCAAGAGACCCAGTACTTC. Amino acid sequence: CASSHPSGGEQETQYF.

The rearrangement uses TRBV19 and TRBJ2-1; 15 bases are shared with TRBD2. V dropped 8 bases and J dropped 7; count of bases not matched to a gene: 6. Per the germline V gene, CDR1 is LNHDA and CDR2 is SQIVND (reference sequence). This CDR3 has 15 residues. DNA of the CDR3: TGTGCCAGTCTCCGGACTAGCGGGGGGGCTAATGAGCAGTTCTTC. Amino acid sequence: CASLRTSGGANEQFF.

V and J are TRBV13 and TRBJ1-1; 7 bases fit TRBD1. This CDR3 is built from 16 residues. Germline assignment: CDR1 PRHDT and CDR2 FYEKMQ (reference sequence). V dropped 5 bases and J dropped 1; count of bases not matched to a gene: 10. The DNA for the CDR3 is TGTGCCAGCAGCCGGGCCGAGGGGGCGGGGAACACTGAAGCTTTCTTT. It encodes CASSRAEGAGNTEAFF.

The chain joins TRBV6-1 to TRBJ1-2; weak D call: TRBD1 (6 bases). The CDR3 contains 14 residues. Trimming took off 2 bases at V and 3 bases at J, with 10 bases between the two ends. CDR1 and CDR2 from the germline V gene are MNHNS and SASEGT. The CDR3: CASSEFQGYYGYTF. The DNA for the CDR3 is TGTGCCAGCAGTGAATTCCAGGGGTACTATGGCTACACCTTC.

This clone was seen a handful of times. This sequence joins TRBV10-1 and TRBJ2-1; 8 nucleotides agree with TRBD1. The CDR3 has 12 residues. CDR1 is WNHNN, CDR2 SYGVQD, per germline (reference sequence). Unmatched junction bases numbered 5, after V lost 2 bases and J lost 14 bases. In nucleotides, the CDR3 is TGCGCCAGCAGTGAGGGTAGACAGGGGAAGTTCTTC. It is translated as CASSEGRQGKFF.

This clone was detected once. The chain joins TRBV5-6 to TRBJ2-1; D unclear. The CDR3 runs to 14 residues. The germline V and J ends were trimmed by 0 bases and 0 bases, with 4 bases remaining between them. Germline loops: CDR1 SGHDT, CDR2 YYEEEE. CDR3 amino acids: CASSLGSSYNEQFF. CDR3 nucleotide sequence: TGTGCCAGCAGCTTGGGGAGCTCCTACAATGAGCAGTTCTTC. Using reference TRBV5-6 and TRBJ2-1 for the parts outside the CDR3, the full variable domain is DAGVTQSPTHLIKTRGQQVTLRCSPKSGHDTVSWYQQALGQGPQFIFQYYEEEERQRGNFPDRFSGHQFPNYSSELNVNALLLGDSALYLCASSLGSSYNEQFFGPGTRLTVL.